One sample yielded the 32 T cell receptor beta chains listed below, sequenced in a study of blood T cell repertoires in COVID-19. Profiling relied on immunoSEQ multiplex PCR, and the TCRdb table lists in-frame clones only, not all of them. Counted here are more than 150,000 clones, about 80% occurring once; the ten biggest clones make up approximately 15%. Sample: peripheral blood. The receptor set was obtained from a man between 25 and 39 years old with active or convalescent COVID-19.

This chain joins TRBV7-9 and TRBJ2-3; D is undetermined. Germline lookup yields CDR1 SEHNR and CDR2 FQNEAQ (reference sequence). The V end lost 2 bases, the J end lost 0 bases, and 6 bases lay between the germline ends. The CDR3 contains 14 residues. The DNA of the CDR3 is TGTGCCAGCAGCTTAATGGGCAGCACAGATACGCAGTATTTT. This translates into CASSLMGSTDTQYF.

V is TRBV2 and J is TRBJ2-3; the match to TRBD2 covers 9 bases. The V gene's germline CDR1 is SNHLY and CDR2 FYNNEI. CDR3 length equals 16 residues. Losses at the gene ends were 0 bases for V and 1 base for J; bases not matched to a gene: 2. The CDR3 region is CASSEAVAGGTDTQYF. The CDR3 DNA reads TGTGCCAGCAGTGAAGCGGTAGCGGGAGGCACAGATACGCAGTATTTT. Using reference TRBV2 and TRBJ2-3 for the parts outside the CDR3, the full variable domain is EPEVTQTPSHQVTQMGQEVILRCVPISNHLYFYWYRQILGQKVEFLVSFYNNEISEKSEIFDDQFSVERPDGSNFTLKIRSTKLEDSAMYFCASSEAVAGGTDTQYFGPGTRLTVL.

The chain joins TRBV3-1 (or the pseudogene TRBV3-2) to TRBJ2-3, with D perhaps TRBD2 (5 bases). Germline lookup yields CDR1 LGHDT and CDR2 YNNKEL (reference sequence). This CDR3 comprises 18 residues. Trimming stripped 0 bases from V and 2 bases from J, with 18 bases between. The DNA of the CDR3 is TGTGCCAGCAGCCAAGATGCCCTAACCGGCGGGCCCACAGATACGCAGTATTTT. Protein sequence: CASSQDALTGGPTDTQYF.

The V gene is TRBV6-6, the J gene TRBJ1-5, with unresolved D. This CDR3 is 14 amino acids long. V dropped 2 bases and J dropped 4 bases, with 9 bases sitting between them. Germline assignment: CDR1 MNHNY and CDR2 SVGAGI (reference sequence). In nucleotides, the CDR3 is TGTGCCAGCAGTTACCCGGAACAGAATCAGCCCCAGCATTTT. It yields the protein CASSYPEQNQPQHF.

V usage is TRBV30 and J usage is TRBJ1-1; D ambiguous. The CDR3 consists of 13 residues. Trimming took off 0 bases at V and 7 bases at J, with 12 bases between the two ends. Germline lookup yields CDR1 GTSNPN and CDR2 SVGIG (reference sequence). The CDR3 here is CAWSVAAPSEAFF. The CDR3, as DNA: TGTGCCTGGAGTGTCGCGGCCCCAAGTGAAGCTTTCTTT.

The rearrangement joins TRBV4-1 to TRBJ1-1; TRBD1 aligns across 8 bases. V was pared by 0 bases and J by 9 bases, with 6 bases of the junction left unmatched. There are 14 residues in the CDR3. Germline-derived CDR1 and CDR2 are MGHRA and YSYEKL. The CDR3 reads CASSQDIGQGKAFF. The CDR3 nucleotides are TGCGCCAGCAGCCAAGATATAGGACAGGGAAAAGCTTTCTTT.

This chain links TRBV5-4 with TRBJ2-7; 8 nucleotides line up with TRBD2. The germline gives CDR1 SGHNT, CDR2 YYREEE (reference sequence). This CDR3 is 15 amino acids long. J was trimmed by 3 bases and V by 0 bases; bases with no gene match: 5. The CDR3 nucleotides are TGTGCCAGCAGCTTGGTTAGCGGGGTAAGCTACGAGCAGTACGTC. This sequence encodes CASSLVSGVSYEQYV.

The chain combines TRBV21-1 with TRBJ1-4. TRBV21-1 is listed as a pseudogene. The CDR3 is 15 residues long. The CDR3 spells CASSKVSGFNEKLFF. DNA of the CDR3: TGTGCCAGCAGCAAGGTTTCCGGGTTTAATGAAAAACTGTTTTTT.

This clone was seen more than once but under ten times. J is TRBJ1-1 and V is TRBV12-3 or TRBV12-4, with TRBD1 matching 7 bases. The CDR3 loop spans 13 amino acids. The ends lost 2 bases at V and 4 bases at J; junction bases unmatched: 1. The CDR3 reads CASSLTGVTEAFF. In DNA, the CDR3 is TGTGCCAGCAGTTTAACAGGGGTCACTGAAGCTTTCTTT.

The rearrangement links TRBV2 to TRBJ1-6; D is possibly TRBD1 (6 bases). Germline lookup yields CDR1 SNHLY and CDR2 FYNNEI. V lost 6 bases to trimming and J lost 8 bases, with 23 bases between them. This CDR3 has 17 amino acids. The CDR3 loop reads CASSENDAGGGYSPLHF. The CDR3 region has the DNA TGTGCCAGCAGCGAAAACGATGCTGGGGGCGGATATTCACCCCTCCACTTT. Together with reference TRBV2 and TRBJ1-6, the CDR3 gives the full variable domain: EPEVTQTPSHQVTQMGQEVILRCVPISNHLYFYWYRQILGQKVEFLVSFYNNEISEKSEIFDDQFSVERPDGSNFTLKIRSTKLEDSAMYFCASSENDAGGGYSPLHFGNGTRLTVT.

The chain links TRBV28 to TRBJ1-1; 7 positions agree with TRBD1. CDR3 length: 13 amino acids. V lost 6 bases to trimming and J lost 5 bases; unmatched junction nucleotides: 6. Germline values: CDR1 MDHEN, CDR2 SYDVKM. DNA of the CDR3: TGTGCCAGCAGCTTTTCGGGACAGACTGAAGCTTTCTTT. Translated, it gives CASSFSGQTEAFF.

This chain joins TRBV5-1 and TRBJ1-1, with D tentatively TRBD1 (5 bases). Germline V lookup: CDR1 SGHRS, CDR2 YFSETQ. Trimming took off 0 bases at V and 3 bases at J, with 12 bases between the two ends. The CDR3 consists of 15 residues. The CDR3 DNA reads as TGCGCCAGCAGCTTGGAGGGCGACAGCTACACTGAAGCTTTCTTT. This sequence encodes CASSLEGDSYTEAFF.

In this sample, this clone turned up a few times. The CDR3 sequence is CASQDSAGNSPLHF. The CDR3 DNA sequence: TGTGCCAGCCAAGACTCTGCGGGGAATTCACCCCTCCACTTT. The V and J genes are TRBV18 and TRBJ1-6; D call uncertain. This CDR3 region has 14 residues. V lost 8 bases and J lost 7, with 15 bases in between. CDR1 KGHSH and CDR2 LQKENI come from the germline V gene. The full variable domain, with the rest looked up from reference TRBV18 and TRBJ1-6, is NAGVMQNPRHLVRRRGQEARLRCSPMKGHSHVYWYRQLPEEGLKFMVYLQKENIIDESGMPKERFSAEFPKEGPSILRIQQVVRGDSAAYFCASQDSAGNSPLHFGNGTRLTVT.

The CDR3 protein is CASSSTSRGYTEAFF. In DNA, the CDR3 is TGTGCCAGCAGCTCGACCTCCCGAGGGTACACTGAAGCTTTCTTT. V is TRBV11-2 and J is TRBJ1-1; D is uncertain. CDR3 length: 15 amino acids. Trimming removed 4 bases from V and 3 bases from J, with 15 bases in between. Germline V gives CDR1 SGHAT, CDR2 FQNNGV.

This chain links TRBV5-5 with TRBJ2-7; possibly TRBD1 for D (5 bases). V shed 0 bases and J shed 4 bases, with 14 bases lying between them. The CDR3 is 15 amino acids. Germline V gives CDR1 SGHKS, CDR2 YYEKEE (reference sequence). CDR3 region: CASSLVPQGGYEQYF. CDR3 nucleotide sequence: TGTGCCAGCAGCTTGGTACCCCAGGGTGGGTACGAGCAGTACTTC.

The chain links TRBV5-1 to TRBJ2-1; tentatively, D is TRBD2 (7 bases). This CDR3 region has 14 residues. The V end was cut by 4 bases, the J end by 4 bases, with 12 bases between. CDR1 is SGHRS and CDR2 is YFSETQ in the germline V gene. CDR3 sequence (DNA): TGCGCCAGCAGCGGGGGGGCGTCTTACAATGAGCAGTTCTTC. Its translation: CASSGGASYNEQFF.

The chain is built from TRBV18 and TRBJ1-2; weak D call: TRBD1 (6 bases). V lost 0 bases to trimming and J lost 2 bases, with 10 bases between them. The CDR3 contains 15 residues. CDR1 and CDR2 from the germline V gene are KGHSH and LQKENI. The CDR3 DNA sequence: TGTGCCAGCTCACCACCTGGCCAGGGGAACTATGGCTACACCTTC. It encodes CASSPPGQGNYGYTF.

This clone occurred a few times. V gene TRBV25-1 combines with J gene TRBJ2-2, with D unclear. CDR3 length: 15 amino acids. Germline lookup yields CDR1 MGHDK and CDR2 SYGVNS. The V end was cut by 4 bases, the J end by 0 bases, with 9 bases between. The CDR3 loop reads CASSVRGTNTGELFF. CDR3 nucleotides: TGTGCCAGCAGTGTTCGAGGAACGAACACCGGGGAGCTGTTTTTT.

The DNA of the CDR3 is TGTGCCGGTCGACAGGGGACCGGGGAGCTGTTTTTT. Protein: CAGRQGTGELFF. This chain joins TRBV21-1 and TRBJ2-2; the tabulated D call, TRBD1, remains unverified against the DNA. TRBV21-1 is recorded as a pseudogene. The CDR3 runs to 12 residues.

This clone has more than one count but fewer than ten. The V call is TRBV13, the J call TRBJ1-3; 7 bases map to TRBD1. The ends lost 5 bases at V and 5 bases at J; junction bases unmatched: 6. Germline V gene lookup returns CDR1 PRHDT and CDR2 FYEKMQ (reference sequence). There are 14 residues in the CDR3. CDR3 DNA sequence: TGTGCCAGCAGCATCAGACAGGGAAGAAACACCATATATTTT. The encoded protein is CASSIRQGRNTIYF.

The CDR3 region has the DNA TGCGCCAGCAGCCAAGATCACGACACCAACACCGGGGAGCTGTTTTTT. It yields the protein CASSQDHDTNTGELFF. This chain uses TRBV4-1 with TRBJ2-2, with no clear D. The germline V and J ends were trimmed by 0 bases and 2 bases, with 10 bases remaining between them. Germline V gene sequence: CDR1 MGHRA, CDR2 YSYEKL. The CDR3 extends over 16 amino acids.

V gene TRBV5-6 combines with J gene TRBJ1-1; 7 bases map to TRBD1. This CDR3 contains 16 residues. V shed 3 bases, J shed 4 bases, and the junction held 12 bases outside the gene matches. Germline assignment: CDR1 SGHDT and CDR2 YYEEEE. The CDR3 DNA is TGTGCCAGCAGCTCTACAGGGGCCCCCCCAGGCACTGAAGCTTTCTTT. Translating gives CASSSTGAPPGTEAFF. Full variable domain (remainder filled in from reference TRBV5-6 and TRBJ1-1): DAGVTQSPTHLIKTRGQQVTLRCSPKSGHDTVSWYQQALGQGPQFIFQYYEEEERQRGNFPDRFSGHQFPNYSSELNVNALLLGDSALYLCASSSTGAPPGTEAFFGQGTRLTVV.

This chain joins TRBV18 and TRBJ2-7, with a tentative D call TRBD2 (5 bases). CDR3 length: 13 residues. Trimming took off 4 bases at V and 6 bases at J, with 13 bases between the two ends. Germline values: CDR1 KGHSH, CDR2 LQKENI. The CDR3 region is CASSRRSGIEQYV. DNA for the CDR3: TGTGCCAGCTCACGCCGATCGGGGATCGAGCAGTACGTC.

As DNA, the CDR3 is TGTGCCAGCAGCCAAGAGGACGGAGGGGCCAGGAATCAGCCCCAGCATTTT. Translation: CASSQEDGGARNQPQHF. This chain uses TRBV3-1 (or the pseudogene TRBV3-2) with TRBJ1-5; possibly TRBD1 for D (5 bases). Germline V lookup: CDR1 LGHDT, CDR2 YNNKEL (reference sequence). Between the trimmed V and J ends, which lost 0 bases and 4 bases, there was a span of 16 bases. CDR3 length equals 17 residues.

The rearrangement uses TRBV6-2 or TRBV6-3 and TRBJ2-1; TRBD2 aligns across 11 bases. CDR1 and CDR2 (germline): MNHEY, SVGEGT. The CDR3 totals 16 residues. With 2 bases clipped from V and 4 bases from J, the junction kept 4 bases outside the gene matches. In nucleotides, the CDR3 is TGTGCCAGCAGTTACGCCCGACTAGCGGGGTACAATGAGCAGTTCTTC. Amino acids: CASSYARLAGYNEQFF.

This clone was counted a single time. The chain links TRBV24-1 to TRBJ2-1; 10 bases are a match to TRBD2. Germline V gives CDR1 KGHDR, CDR2 SFDVKD. The CDR3 totals 16 residues. Losses at the gene ends were 1 base for V and 6 bases for J; bases not matched to a gene: 5. In DNA, the CDR3 is TGTGCCACCAGTGATTTTTCACTAGCGGGGACCAATGAGCAGTTCTTC. It translates to CATSDFSLAGTNEQFF.

The J gene is TRBJ1-2, the V gene TRBV6-6; TRBD1 aligns across 7 bases. The ends lost 5 bases at V and 2 bases at J; junction bases unmatched: 17. Germline V lookup: CDR1 MNHNY, CDR2 SVGAGI (reference sequence). The CDR3 runs 18 residues. This CDR3 reads CASSLTGTALYSNYGYTF. Here the CDR3 DNA reads TGTGCCAGCAGTCTAACCGGGACAGCTTTATACTCGAACTATGGCTACACCTTC.

This clone came up once. The chain is built from TRBV27 and TRBJ1-5, with D possibly matching TRBD1 (6 bases). V was pared by 5 bases and J by 11 bases, with 28 bases between. Germline loops: CDR1 MNHEY, CDR2 SMNVEV (reference sequence). The CDR3 covers 17 residues. The CDR3 DNA sequence: TGTGCCAGCAGTGCCCGAAGCCCGACAGGTCCCTTCGAGACCCAGCATTTT. Residues: CASSARSPTGPFETQHF.

The sample holds a few counts of this clone. CDR3 protein: CATSRHQETQYF. The CDR3 region has the DNA TGTGCCACCAGCAGACATCAAGAGACCCAGTACTTC. J is TRBJ2-5 and V is TRBV15; D unresolved. Trimming removed 2 bases at V and 2 bases at J, with 3 bases between. From germline, CDR1 is LNHNV and CDR2 YYDKDF (reference sequence). The CDR3 contains 12 residues.

This rearrangement joins TRBV3-1 (or the pseudogene TRBV3-2) to TRBJ2-7; 8 nucleotides agree with TRBD1. CDR1 and CDR2 from the germline V gene are LGHDT and YNNKEL (reference sequence). The CDR3 has 15 residues. The junction had 5 bases not matched to a gene; V was cut back by 0 bases and J by 4 bases. The CDR3 region is CASSQDPGGSYEQYF. The CDR3, as DNA: TGTGCCAGCAGCCAAGATCCAGGGGGCTCGTACGAGCAGTACTTC.

This chain joins TRBV6-2 or TRBV6-3 and TRBJ1-5, with D uncertain. Germline V lookup: CDR1 MNHEY, CDR2 SVGEGT. This CDR3 has 14 residues. V lost 7 bases and J 3 bases, leaving 13 bases between the germline ends. CDR3 sequence reads: CASTPTGNNQPQHF. Written as DNA, the CDR3 is TGTGCCAGCACCCCTACGGGAAACAATCAGCCCCAGCATTTT.

The genes are TRBV27 and TRBJ1-5; 7 nucleotides line up with TRBD1. CDR1 is MNHEY, CDR2 SMNVEV, per germline (reference sequence). This CDR3 has 15 amino acids. V lost 8 bases and J lost 6; bases outside the gene matches: 13. The CDR3 loop is CASRPVGGLGQPQHF. The CDR3 DNA follows: TGTGCCAGCCGCCCGGTAGGGGGCCTCGGTCAGCCCCAGCATTTT.